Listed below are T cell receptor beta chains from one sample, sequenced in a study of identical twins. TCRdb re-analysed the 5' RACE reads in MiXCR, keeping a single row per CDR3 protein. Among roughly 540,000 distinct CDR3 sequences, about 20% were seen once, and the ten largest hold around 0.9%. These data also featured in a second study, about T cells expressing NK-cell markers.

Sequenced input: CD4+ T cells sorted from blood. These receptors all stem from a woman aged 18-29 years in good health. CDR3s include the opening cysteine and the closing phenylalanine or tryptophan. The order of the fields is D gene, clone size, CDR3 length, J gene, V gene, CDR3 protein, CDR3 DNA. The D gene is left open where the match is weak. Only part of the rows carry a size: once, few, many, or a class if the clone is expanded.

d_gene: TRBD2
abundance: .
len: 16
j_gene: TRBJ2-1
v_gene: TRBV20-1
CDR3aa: CSARSTASGEYNEQFF
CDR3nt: TGCAGTGCTAGATCCACGGCTAGCGGAGAGTACAATGAGCAGTTCTTC

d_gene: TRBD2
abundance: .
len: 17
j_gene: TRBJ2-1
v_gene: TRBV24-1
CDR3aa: CATSDFRGTSGSNEQFF
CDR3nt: TGTGCCACCAGTGATTTCCGCGGGACTAGCGGGAGTAATGAGCAGTTCTTC

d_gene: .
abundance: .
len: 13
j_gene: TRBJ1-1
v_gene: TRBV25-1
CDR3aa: CASGMVGVTEAFF
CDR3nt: TGTGCCAGCGGGATGGTTGGGGTCACTGAAGCTTTCTTT

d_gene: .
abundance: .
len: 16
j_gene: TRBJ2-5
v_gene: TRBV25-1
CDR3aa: CASSELEGQKQQTQYF
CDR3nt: TGTGCCAGCAGTGAGTTGGAAGGACAGAAGCAACAGACCCAGTACTTC

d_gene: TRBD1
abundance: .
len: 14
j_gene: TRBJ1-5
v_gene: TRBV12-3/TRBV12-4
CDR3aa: CASSRGQGKQPQHF
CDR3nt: TGTGCCAGCAGTCGAGGACAGGGAAAACAGCCCCAGCATTTT

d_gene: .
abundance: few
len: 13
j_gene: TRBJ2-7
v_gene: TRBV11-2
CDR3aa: CASSLGAAFGQYF
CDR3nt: TGTGCCAGCAGCTTAGGGGCCGCTTTCGGGCAGTACTTC

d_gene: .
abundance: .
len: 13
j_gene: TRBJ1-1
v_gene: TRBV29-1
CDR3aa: CSVVQGTNTEAFF
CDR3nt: TGCAGCGTTGTACAGGGAACAAACACTGAAGCTTTCTTT

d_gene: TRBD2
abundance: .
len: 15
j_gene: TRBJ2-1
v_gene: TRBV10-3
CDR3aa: CAIGDGRASGNEQFF
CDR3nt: TGTGCCATCGGGGACGGGAGGGCCTCGGGCAATGAGCAGTTCTTC

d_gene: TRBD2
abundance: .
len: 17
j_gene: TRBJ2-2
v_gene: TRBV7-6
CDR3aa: CASSLGLAGASPGELFF
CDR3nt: TGTGCCAGCAGCTTAGGCCTAGCGGGGGCCTCCCCCGGGGAGCTGTTTTTT

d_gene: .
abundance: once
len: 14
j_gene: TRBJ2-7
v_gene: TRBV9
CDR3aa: CASSESSIGSEQYF
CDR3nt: TGTGCCAGCAGCGAGAGTAGCATAGGATCCGAGCAGTACTTC

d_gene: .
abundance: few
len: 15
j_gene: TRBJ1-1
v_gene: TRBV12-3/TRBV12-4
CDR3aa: CASSLEGGGGTEAFF
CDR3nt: TGTGCCAGCAGTTTAGAAGGTGGGGGCGGGACTGAAGCTTTCTTT

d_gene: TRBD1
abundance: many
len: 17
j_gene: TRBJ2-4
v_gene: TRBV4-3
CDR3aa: CASSQGDRRKNKNIQYF
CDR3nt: TGCGCCAGCAGCCAGGGGGACAGGCGGAAGAACAAAAACATTCAGTACTTC

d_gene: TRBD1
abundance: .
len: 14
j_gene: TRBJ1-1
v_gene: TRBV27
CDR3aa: CASTARQGNTEAFF
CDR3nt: TGTGCCAGCACGGCCCGACAGGGGAACACTGAAGCTTTCTTT

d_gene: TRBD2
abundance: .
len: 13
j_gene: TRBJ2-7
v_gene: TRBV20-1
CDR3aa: CSAQAGTSYEQYF
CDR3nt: TGCAGTGCCCAGGCTGGGACTAGCTACGAGCAGTACTTC

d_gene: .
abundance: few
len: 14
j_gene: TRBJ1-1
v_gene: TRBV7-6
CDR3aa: CASSHPPLGTEAFF
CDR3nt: TGTGCCAGCAGCCACCCCCCCCTCGGGACTGAAGCTTTCTTT

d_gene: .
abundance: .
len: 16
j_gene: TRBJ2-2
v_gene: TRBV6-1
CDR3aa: CASSEVGGATSGELFF
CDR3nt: TGTGCCAGCAGTGAAGTGGGGGGAGCTACCTCCGGGGAGCTGTTTTTT

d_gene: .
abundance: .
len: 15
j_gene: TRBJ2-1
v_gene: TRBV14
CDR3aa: CASSQGDSGYNEQFF
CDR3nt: TGTGCCAGCAGCCAGGGGGACTCAGGTTACAATGAGCAGTTCTTC

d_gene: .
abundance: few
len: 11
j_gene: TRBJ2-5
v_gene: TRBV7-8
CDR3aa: CASTGAKTQYF
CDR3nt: TGTGCCAGCACCGGGGCCAAGACCCAGTACTTC

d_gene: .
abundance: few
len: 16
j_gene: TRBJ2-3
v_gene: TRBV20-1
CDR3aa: CSARELAGIRTDTQYF
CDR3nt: TGCAGTGCTAGAGAGCTGGCGGGAATACGCACAGATACGCAGTATTTT

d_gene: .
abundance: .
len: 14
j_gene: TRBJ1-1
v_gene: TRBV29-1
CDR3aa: CSVLPDTANTEAFF
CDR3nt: TGCAGCGTCCTCCCCGATACAGCGAACACTGAAGCTTTCTTT

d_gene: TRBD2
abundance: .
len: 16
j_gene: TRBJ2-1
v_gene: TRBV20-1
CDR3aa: CSARDELSGRRNEQFF
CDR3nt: TGCAGTGCTAGAGATGAGCTGAGCGGGAGAAGGAATGAGCAGTTCTTC

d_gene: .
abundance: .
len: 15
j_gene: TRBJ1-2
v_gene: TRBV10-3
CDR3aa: CAISGDLKSSAGYTF
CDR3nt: TGTGCCATCAGTGGTGACCTTAAATCCTCGGCAGGCTACACCTTC

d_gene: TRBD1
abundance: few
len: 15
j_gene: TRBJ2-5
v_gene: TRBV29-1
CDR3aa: CSVGPGTGGQETQYF
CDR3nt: TGCAGCGTCGGCCCCGGGACAGGGGGACAAGAGACCCAGTACTTC

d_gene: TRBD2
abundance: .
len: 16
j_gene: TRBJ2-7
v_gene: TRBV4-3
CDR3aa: CASSQDFGRALYEQYF
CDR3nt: TGCGCCAGCAGCCAAGATTTCGGGAGGGCCCTCTACGAGCAGTACTTC

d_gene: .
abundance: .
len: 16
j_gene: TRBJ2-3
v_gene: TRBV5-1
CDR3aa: CASSLIVSGATDTQYF
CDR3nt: TGCGCCAGCAGCTTGATAGTTAGCGGAGCCACAGATACGCAGTATTTT

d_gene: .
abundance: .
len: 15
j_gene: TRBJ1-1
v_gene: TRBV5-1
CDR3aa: CASSQRTDSPTEAFF
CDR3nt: TGCGCCAGCAGCCAAAGGACAGATTCTCCCACTGAAGCTTTCTTT

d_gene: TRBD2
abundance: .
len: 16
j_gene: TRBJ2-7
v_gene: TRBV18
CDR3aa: CASSPATSGGAYEQYF
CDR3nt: TGTGCCAGCTCACCTGCAACTAGCGGGGGTGCCTACGAGCAGTACTTC

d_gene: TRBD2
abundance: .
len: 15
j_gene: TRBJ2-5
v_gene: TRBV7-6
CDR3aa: CASSLEAGASETQYF
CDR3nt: TGTGCCAGCAGCTTAGAAGCGGGAGCATCGGAGACCCAGTACTTC

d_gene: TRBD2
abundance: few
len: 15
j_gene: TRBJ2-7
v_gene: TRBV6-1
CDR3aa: CASSQAGALSYEQYF
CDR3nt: TGTGCCAGCAGCCAAGCGGGGGCCCTCTCCTACGAGCAGTACTTC

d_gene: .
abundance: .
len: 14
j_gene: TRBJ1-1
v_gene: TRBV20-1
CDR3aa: CSARKQPGNTEAFF
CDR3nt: TGCAGTGCCCGAAAGCAGCCGGGGAACACTGAAGCTTTCTTT

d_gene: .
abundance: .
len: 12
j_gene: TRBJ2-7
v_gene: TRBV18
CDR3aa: CASSPPRGEQYF
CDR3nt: TGTGCCAGCTCACCACCGCGGGGCGAGCAGTACTTC

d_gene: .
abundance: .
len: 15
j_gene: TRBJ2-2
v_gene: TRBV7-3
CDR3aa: CASSLQGNSAGELFF
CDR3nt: TGTGCCAGCAGCTTGCAGGGGAACTCGGCCGGGGAGCTGTTTTTT

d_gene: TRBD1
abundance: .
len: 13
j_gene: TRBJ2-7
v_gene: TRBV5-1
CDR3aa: CASTQNRGYEQYF
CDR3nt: TGCGCCAGCACACAAAACAGGGGCTACGAGCAGTACTTC

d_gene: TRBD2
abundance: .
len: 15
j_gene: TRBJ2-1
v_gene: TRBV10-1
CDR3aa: CASSGDYSDYNEQFF
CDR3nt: TGCGCCAGCAGTGGGGACTATAGCGACTACAATGAGCAGTTCTTC

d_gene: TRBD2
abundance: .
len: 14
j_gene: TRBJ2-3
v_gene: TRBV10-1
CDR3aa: CASSDPGLASAQYF
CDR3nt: TGCGCCAGCAGTGATCCTGGACTAGCGTCTGCGCAGTATTTT

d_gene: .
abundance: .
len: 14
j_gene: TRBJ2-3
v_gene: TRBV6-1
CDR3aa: CASSRWEYTDTQYF
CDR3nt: TGTGCCAGCAGCAGATGGGAGTACACAGATACGCAGTATTTT

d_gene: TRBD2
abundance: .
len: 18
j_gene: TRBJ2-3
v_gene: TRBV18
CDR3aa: CASSPYRGLAGGADTQYF
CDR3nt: TGTGCCAGCTCACCATACCGCGGACTAGCGGGAGGTGCAGATACGCAGTATTTT

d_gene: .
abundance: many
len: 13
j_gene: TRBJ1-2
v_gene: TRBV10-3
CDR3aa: CAISDAGLYSYTF
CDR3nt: TGTGCCATCAGTGACGCAGGCCTCTACAGCTACACCTTC

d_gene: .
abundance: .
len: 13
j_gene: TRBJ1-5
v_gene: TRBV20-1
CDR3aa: CSARGVGNQPQHF
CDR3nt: TGCAGTGCTAGAGGGGTAGGGAATCAGCCCCAGCATTTT

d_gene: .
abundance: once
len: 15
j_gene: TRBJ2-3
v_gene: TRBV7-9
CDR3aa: CASSLAGDSTDTQYF
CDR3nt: TGTGCCAGCAGCTTAGCTGGGGATAGCACAGATACGCAGTATTTT

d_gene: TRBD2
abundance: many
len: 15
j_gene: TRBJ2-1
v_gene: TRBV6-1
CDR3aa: CASSTSGGAYNEQFF
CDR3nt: TGTGCCAGTTCGACTAGCGGGGGTGCCTACAATGAGCAGTTCTTC

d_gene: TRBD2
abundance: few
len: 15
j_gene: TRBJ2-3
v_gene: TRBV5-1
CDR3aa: CASSGGAAGESTQYF
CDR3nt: TGCGCCAGCAGCGGGGGTGCAGCGGGAGAGAGTACGCAGTATTTT